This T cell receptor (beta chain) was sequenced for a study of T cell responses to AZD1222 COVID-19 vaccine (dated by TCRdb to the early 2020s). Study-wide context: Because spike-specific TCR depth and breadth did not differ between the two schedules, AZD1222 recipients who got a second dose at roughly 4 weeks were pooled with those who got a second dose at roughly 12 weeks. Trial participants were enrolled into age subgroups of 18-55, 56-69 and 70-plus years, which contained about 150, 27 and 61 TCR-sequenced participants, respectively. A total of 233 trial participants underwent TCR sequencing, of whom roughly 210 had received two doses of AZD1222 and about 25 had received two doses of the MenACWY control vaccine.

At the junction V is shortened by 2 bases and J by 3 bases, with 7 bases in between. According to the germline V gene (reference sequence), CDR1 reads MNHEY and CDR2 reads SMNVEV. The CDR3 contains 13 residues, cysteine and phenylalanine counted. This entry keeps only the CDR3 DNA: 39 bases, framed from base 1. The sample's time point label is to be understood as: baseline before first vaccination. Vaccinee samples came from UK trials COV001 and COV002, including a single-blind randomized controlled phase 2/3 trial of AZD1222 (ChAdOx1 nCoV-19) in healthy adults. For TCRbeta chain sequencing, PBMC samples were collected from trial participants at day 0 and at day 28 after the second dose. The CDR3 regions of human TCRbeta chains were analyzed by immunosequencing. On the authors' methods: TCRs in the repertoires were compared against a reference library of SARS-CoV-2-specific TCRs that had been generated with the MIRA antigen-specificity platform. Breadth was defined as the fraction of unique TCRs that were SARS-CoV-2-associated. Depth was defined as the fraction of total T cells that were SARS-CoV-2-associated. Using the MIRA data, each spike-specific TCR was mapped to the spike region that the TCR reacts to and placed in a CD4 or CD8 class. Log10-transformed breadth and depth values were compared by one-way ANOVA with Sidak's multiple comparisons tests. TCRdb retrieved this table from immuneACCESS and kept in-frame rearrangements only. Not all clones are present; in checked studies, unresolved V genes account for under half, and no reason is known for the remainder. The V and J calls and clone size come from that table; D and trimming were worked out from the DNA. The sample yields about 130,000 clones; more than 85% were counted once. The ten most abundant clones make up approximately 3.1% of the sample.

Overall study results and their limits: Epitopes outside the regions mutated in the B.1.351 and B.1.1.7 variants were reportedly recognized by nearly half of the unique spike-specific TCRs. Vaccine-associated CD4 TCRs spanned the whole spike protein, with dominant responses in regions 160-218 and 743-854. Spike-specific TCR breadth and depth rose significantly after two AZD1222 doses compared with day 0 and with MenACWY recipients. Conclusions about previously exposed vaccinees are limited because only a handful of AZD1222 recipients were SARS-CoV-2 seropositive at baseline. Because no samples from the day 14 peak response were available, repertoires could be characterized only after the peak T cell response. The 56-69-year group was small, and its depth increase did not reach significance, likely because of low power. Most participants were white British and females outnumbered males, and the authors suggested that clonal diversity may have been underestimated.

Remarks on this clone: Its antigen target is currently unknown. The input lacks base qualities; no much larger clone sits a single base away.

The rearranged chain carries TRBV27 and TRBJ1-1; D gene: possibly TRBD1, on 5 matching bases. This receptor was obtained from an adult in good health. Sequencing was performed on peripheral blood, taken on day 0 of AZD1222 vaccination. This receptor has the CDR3 CASSLLGHTEAFF. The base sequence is TGTGCCAGCAGTTTACTGGGGCACACTGAAGCTTTCTTT.